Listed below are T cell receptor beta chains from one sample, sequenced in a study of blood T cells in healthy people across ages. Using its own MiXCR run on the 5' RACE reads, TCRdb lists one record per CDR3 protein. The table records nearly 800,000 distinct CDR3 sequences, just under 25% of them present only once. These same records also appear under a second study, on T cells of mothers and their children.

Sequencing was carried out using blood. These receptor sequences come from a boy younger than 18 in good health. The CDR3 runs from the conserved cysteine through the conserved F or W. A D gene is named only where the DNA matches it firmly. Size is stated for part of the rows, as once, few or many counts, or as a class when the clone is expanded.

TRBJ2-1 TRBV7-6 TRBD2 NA TGTGCCAGCAGCTTAGGCGGGGGGATTGAGCAGTTCTTC CASSLGGGIEQFF
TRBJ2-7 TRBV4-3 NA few TGCGCCAGCAGCCTGACGATGGAGAACTACGAGCAGTACTTC CASSLTMENYEQYF
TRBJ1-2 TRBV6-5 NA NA TGTGCCAGCAGTTACTCGCCCGGTGAAGGCTACACCTTC CASSYSPGEGYTF
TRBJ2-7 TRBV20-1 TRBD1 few TGCAGTGCTAGGGCCCTGGGACAGTTCTACGAGCAGTACTTC CSARALGQFYEQYF
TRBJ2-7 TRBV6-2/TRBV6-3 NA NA TGTGCCAGCCACAGGGCGGTGGGATCCTACGAGCAGTACTTC CASHRAVGSYEQYF
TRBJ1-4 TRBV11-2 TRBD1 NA TGTGCCAGCAGCTTAGTCTCCCCGGGACAGGGGGCGAAGGGGGCTAATGAAAAACTGTTTTTT CASSLVSPGQGAKGANEKLFF
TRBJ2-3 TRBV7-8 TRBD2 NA TGTGCCAGCAGCTTTCTAGCGGGAGGGTCCCCCGGAGATACGCAGTATTTT CASSFLAGGSPGDTQYF
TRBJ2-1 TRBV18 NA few TGTGCCAGCTCACCGTTTAAGGCCCTCTCCTACAATGAGCAGTTCTTC CASSPFKALSYNEQFF
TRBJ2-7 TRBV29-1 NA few TGCAGCGGGATACAGGGAGGAGAGCAGTACTTC CSGIQGGEQYF
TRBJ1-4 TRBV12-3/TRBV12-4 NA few TGTGCCAGCAGTTTAGCCACGGTTAATGAAAAACTGTTTTTT CASSLATVNEKLFF
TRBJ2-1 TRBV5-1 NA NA TGCGCCAGCAGCTTAGCGGTCAACTACAATGAGCAGTTCTTC CASSLAVNYNEQFF
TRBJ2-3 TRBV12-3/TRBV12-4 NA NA TGTGCCAGCAGTTTGGGACGCAACCGAGGGGATACGCAGTATTTT CASSLGRNRGDTQYF
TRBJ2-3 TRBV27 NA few TGTGCCAGCAGGGCGCCTCTTTTTGGCACAGATACGCAGTATTTT CASRAPLFGTDTQYF
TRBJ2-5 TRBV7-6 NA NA TGTGCCAGCAGCTTAACCGTATCGACTACCAGTGGGGAGACCCAGTACTTC CASSLTVSTTSGETQYF
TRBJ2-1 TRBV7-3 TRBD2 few TGTGCCAGCAGCCCCTTTGCGGGGGGTGCCTACAATGAGCAGTTCTTC CASSPFAGGAYNEQFF
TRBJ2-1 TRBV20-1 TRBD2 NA TGCAGTGCTACTGGACTAGCGGGGGCGATTGAGCAGTTCTTC CSATGLAGAIEQFF
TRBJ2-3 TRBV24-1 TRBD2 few TGTGCCACCAGTGATTGGACTAGCGGGAGTCCAGATACGCAGTATTTT CATSDWTSGSPDTQYF
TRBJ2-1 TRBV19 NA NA TGTGCCAGTAGTATCTGGGGGGCTCCCGGCGGTGAGCAGTTCTTC CASSIWGAPGGEQFF
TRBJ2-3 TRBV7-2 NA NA TGTGCCAGCAGCTCGAATCCCGAAGATACGCAGTATTTT CASSSNPEDTQYF
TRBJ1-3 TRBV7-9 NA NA TGTGCCAGCAGCCTCCTCGACAGACTCTCTGGAAACACCATATATTTT CASSLLDRLSGNTIYF
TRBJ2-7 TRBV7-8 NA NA TGTGCCAGCAGCTTTGGATCTCACTACGAGCAGTACTTC CASSFGSHYEQYF
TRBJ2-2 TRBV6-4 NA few TGTGCCAGCAGTGACGAAGGGACCGGGGAGCTGTTTTTT CASSDEGTGELFF
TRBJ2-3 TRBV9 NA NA TGTGCCAGCAGCGTCGGGTTGCGGGGTAGCACAGATACGCAGTATTTT CASSVGLRGSTDTQYF
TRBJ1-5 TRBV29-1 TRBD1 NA TGCAGCGTTGCCCGACAGGGGAGGGATCAGCCCCAGCATTTT CSVARQGRDQPQHF
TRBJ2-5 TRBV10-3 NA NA TGTGCCATCAGTGAGTCGTCTAAGACCCAGTACTTC CAISESSKTQYF
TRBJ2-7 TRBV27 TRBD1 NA TGTGCCAGCAGGACCGGGACAGGTTACGAGCAGTACTTT CASRTGTGYEQYF
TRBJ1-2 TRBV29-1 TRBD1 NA TGCAGCGTCGAGGGACAGGAGAATGGCTACACCTTC CSVEGQENGYTF
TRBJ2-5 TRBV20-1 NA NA TGCAGTGCTAGAGATTGGGGAGATCGAGAGACCCAGTACTTC CSARDWGDRETQYF
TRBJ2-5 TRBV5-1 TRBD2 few TGCGCCAGCAGCACGGGGGGACTAGCGGGAGGCGAGACCCAGTACTTC CASSTGGLAGGETQYF
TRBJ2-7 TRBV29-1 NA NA TGCAGCGCCCTGCCTCCCGCGGGCGAGCAGTACTTC CSALPPAGEQYF
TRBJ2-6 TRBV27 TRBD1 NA TGTGCCAGCAGTTTAATTGGGACAGGGGACTACTCTGGGGCCAACGTCCTGACTTTC CASSLIGTGDYSGANVLTF
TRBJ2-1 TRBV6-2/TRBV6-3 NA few TGTGCCAGCAGTTACTCTGTCGTGGTGGCTGAGCAGTTCTTC CASSYSVVVAEQFF
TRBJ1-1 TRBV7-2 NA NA TGTGCCAGCAGTCGTCCTGACGGGCACACTGAAGCTTTCTTT CASSRPDGHTEAFF
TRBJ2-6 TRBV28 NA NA TGTGCCAGCAGGACAGATACCTACCTTGGGGCCAACGTCCTGACTTTC CASRTDTYLGANVLTF
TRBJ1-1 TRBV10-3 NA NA TGTGCCATCCACGACCCGATGGAGGGGATGAACACTGAAGCTTTCTTT CAIHDPMEGMNTEAFF
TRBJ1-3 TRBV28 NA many TGTGCCAGCAGTTCCAACAGCCACACCATATATTTT CASSSNSHTIYF
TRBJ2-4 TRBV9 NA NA TGTGCCAGCAGCGTAGAATCAACCCCCAGGGGTGGAAACATTCAGTACTTC CASSVESTPRGGNIQYF
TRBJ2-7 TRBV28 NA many TGTGCCAGCAGTTTTTCGGCAGTCCTCTCCTACGAGCAGTACTTC CASSFSAVLSYEQYF
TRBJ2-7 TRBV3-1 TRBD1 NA TGTGCCAGCAGCCAAGATTGGCAGGGGGCGACCTACGAGCAGTACTTC CASSQDWQGATYEQYF
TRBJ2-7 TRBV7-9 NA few TGCGCCAGCAGCTTGGCGGACAGCTCCTACGAGCAGTACTTC CASSLADSSYEQYF
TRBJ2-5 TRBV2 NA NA TGTGCCAGCAGTGAAGCGCTTTGGAGGGGTGTAAACCAAGAGACCCAGTACTTC CASSEALWRGVNQETQYF
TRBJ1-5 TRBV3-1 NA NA TGTGCCAGCAGCCAAGTCCAGGGCCATCAGCCCCAGCATTTT CASSQVQGHQPQHF
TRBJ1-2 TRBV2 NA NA TGTGCCAGCAGTCCTGTTACTACTAACTATGGCTACACCTTC CASSPVTTNYGYTF
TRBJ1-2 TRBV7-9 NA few TGTGCCAGCAGCGATCTACCCTCGACAGGAGAGGACTATGGCTACACCTTC CASSDLPSTGEDYGYTF
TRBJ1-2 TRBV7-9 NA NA TGTGCCAGCAGCCTGTGGACGCCTTCTAACTATGGCTACACCTTC CASSLWTPSNYGYTF
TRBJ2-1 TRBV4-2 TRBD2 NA TGTGCCAGCAGCCAAGAGACCGGGGGCGGGAGGGTTAATGAGCAGTTCTTC CASSQETGGGRVNEQFF
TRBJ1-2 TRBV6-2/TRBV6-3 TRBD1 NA TGTGCCAGCAGTTACTCGACAGGGACTTATGGCTACACCTTC CASSYSTGTYGYTF
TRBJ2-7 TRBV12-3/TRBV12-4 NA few TGTGCCAGCAGTTTGGAGAGGGTTACCGCCGGCGAGCAGTACTTC CASSLERVTAGEQYF
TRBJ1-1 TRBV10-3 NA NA TGTGCCACCAGGGAGGGCGAAGGGAACACTGAAGCTTTCTTT CATREGEGNTEAFF
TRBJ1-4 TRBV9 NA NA TGTGCCAGCAGCGTCACCCCGGCTGGGATGGACCCAACTAATGAAAAACTGTTTTTT CASSVTPAGMDPTNEKLFF
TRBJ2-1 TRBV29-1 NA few TGCAGCGTTGACAGGGGCACTGAGCAGCTCTTC CSVDRGTEQLF
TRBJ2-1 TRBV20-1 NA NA TGCAGTGCTAAGGTGAGAGTAATCGAGCAGTTCTTC CSAKVRVIEQFF
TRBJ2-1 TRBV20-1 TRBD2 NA TGCAGTGCTAGAGACGCGGCGGGAGACTACGTCTACAATGAGCAGTTCTTC CSARDAAGDYVYNEQFF
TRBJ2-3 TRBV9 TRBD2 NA TGTGCCAGCAACCTTGGCGGGGGAAACACAGATACGCAGTATTTT CASNLGGGNTDTQYF
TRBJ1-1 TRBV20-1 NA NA TGCAGTGCTAGGGGGCTCAGTGTAAACACTGAAGCTTTCTTT CSARGLSVNTEAFF
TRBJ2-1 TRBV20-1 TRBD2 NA TGCAGTGCTAGAGGGACTAGCGAGAATGAGCAGTTCTTC CSARGTSENEQFF
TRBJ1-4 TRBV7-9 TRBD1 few TGTGCCAGCAGTACACCGGGACAGCCTGTAGAAGAAAAACTGTTTTTT CASSTPGQPVEEKLFF
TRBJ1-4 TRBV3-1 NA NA TGTGCCAGCAGCCAAGTTAAAGGGCCTAATGAAAAACTGTTTTTT CASSQVKGPNEKLFF
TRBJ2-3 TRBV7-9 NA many TGTGCCAGCAGCTCTTCTGCAGATACGCAGTATTTT CASSSSADTQYF
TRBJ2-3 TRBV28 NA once TGTGCCAGCAGTTTATTCGCCCGGGTCGAGGGCGCAGATACGCAGTATTTT CASSLFARVEGADTQYF